These 16 T cell receptor beta chains share one sample of origin, sequenced in a study of cytomegalovirus exposure and HLA in healthy donors. The PCR made use of 60 Vbeta and 13 Jbeta primers. Data came from immunoSEQ multiplex PCR; TCRdb stores just in-frame clones and leaves some out. The data show some 150,000 clones, about three fifths seen once. Sequenced input: PBMCs. The receptors here all came from a woman aged 25 to 39 in good health and CMV-seropositive.

This CDR3 reads CASSGQGKTEAFF. CDR3 DNA sequence: TGCGCCAGCAGTGGTCAGGGGAAGACTGAAGCTTTCTTT. The chain has TRBV10-2 and TRBJ1-1; TRBD1 is a possible D gene (6 bases). This CDR3 is built from 13 residues. From germline, CDR1 is WSHSY and CDR2 SAAADI. The V and J ends lost 4 bases and 5 bases respectively, with 11 bases between them.

The table lists this clone with a few counts. V gene TRBV15 combines with J gene TRBJ2-7; 7 nucleotides agree with TRBD1. CDR1 is LNHNV and CDR2 is YYDKDF in the germline V gene (reference sequence). The CDR3 is made up of 15 amino acids. With V trimmed by 6 bases and J by 3 bases, 11 bases remained unmatched. In DNA form, the CDR3 reads TGTGCCACCAGAGAAAACAGGGGTTTGCTCTACGAGCAGTACTTC. It is translated as CATRENRGLLYEQYF.

This chain connects TRBV5-3 to TRBJ1-4, with D maybe TRBD1 (5 bases). TRBV5-3 is assigned to the ORF class and has an uncertain function. The CDR3 consists of 13 residues. V was pared by 4 bases and J by 8 bases, with 12 bases between. For the CDR3, the DNA is TGTGCCAGAAGCCTAACGACAGAAGAAAAACTGTTTTTT. Encoded protein: CARSLTTEEKLFF.

The rearrangement links TRBV28 to TRBJ1-1; no reliable D call. Germline CDR1 is MDHEN and CDR2 is SYDVKM. Deletions cut 3 bases from V and 1 base from J, with 12 bases between. CDR3 length: 15 residues. CDR3: CASSFRGSGNTEAFF. CDR3 nucleotide sequence: TGTGCCAGCAGTTTCCGCGGGTCGGGGAACACTGAAGCTTTCTTT.

Points on this clone: This likely comes from a read error, as the CDR3 has no conserved phenylalanine or tryptophan at its end. The rearrangement joins TRBV10-3 to TRBJ1-5; 9 positions agree with TRBD1. V was clipped by 3 bases and J by 5 bases; unmatched bases: 5. The CDR3 has 15 amino acids. Germline CDR1 ENHRY, CDR2 SYGVKD. As DNA, the CDR3 is TGTGCCATCAGTGAAGGGACAGGGCGAGATCAGCCCCAGCATGTT. It encodes CAISEGTGRDQPQHV.

V is TRBV27 and J is TRBJ1-5; TRBD1 is a possible D gene (6 bases). Germline V gives CDR1 MNHEY, CDR2 SMNVEV (reference sequence). V lost 2 bases to trimming and J lost 7 bases, with 12 bases between them. The CDR3 totals 14 residues. The CDR3 here is CASSLRGAHQPQHF. The CDR3 bases are TGTGCCAGCAGTTTACGGGGGGCTCACCAGCCCCAGCATTTT.

The rearrangement joins TRBV6-5 to TRBJ1-1; D perhaps matches TRBD1 (6 bases). Germline assignment: CDR1 MNHEY and CDR2 SVGAGI. CDR3 size: 12 residues. V dropped 5 bases and J dropped 8 bases, with 12 bases sitting between them. This CDR3 is CASSRPGAEAFF. As DNA, the CDR3 is TGTGCCAGCAGTCGACCAGGGGCGGAAGCTTTCTTT.

This clone occurred a few times. The chain links TRBV27 to TRBJ2-3, with a tentative D call TRBD2 (6 bases). Per the germline V gene, CDR1 is MNHEY and CDR2 is SMNVEV (reference sequence). The CDR3 loop spans 15 amino acids. Trimming shortened V by 3 bases and J by 1 base, and 11 bases separated the two germline ends. CDR3 residues: CASSFGGVRTDTQYF. DNA for the CDR3: TGTGCCAGCAGTTTCGGGGGAGTACGCACAGATACGCAGTATTTT.

This clone has more than one count but fewer than ten. This chain uses TRBV5-4 with TRBJ1-1, with 8 bases matching TRBD1. J was trimmed by 10 bases and V by 4 bases; bases with no gene match: 9. The CDR3 is 13 amino acids. The V gene's germline CDR1 is SGHNT and CDR2 YYREEE (reference sequence). The CDR3 sequence is CASSGGQGAAAFF. CDR3 in DNA: TGTGCCAGCAGCGGCGGGCAGGGGGCTGCAGCTTTCTTT.

V usage is TRBV27 and J usage is TRBJ1-2; 9 bases line up with TRBD1. V lost 6 bases to trimming and J lost 7 bases; unmatched junction nucleotides: 18. Looked up from germline, CDR1 is MNHEY and CDR2 is SMNVEV (reference sequence). This CDR3 spans 17 amino acids. CDR3 in amino acids: CASRSGTGGDLRRGYTF. For the CDR3, the DNA is TGTGCCAGCAGGTCCGGCACAGGGGGCGATCTTCGCCGTGGCTACACCTTC.

The chain is built from TRBV2 and TRBJ2-2, with 8 bases fitting TRBD1. The CDR3 loop spans 15 amino acids. Germline V gene lookup returns CDR1 SNHLY and CDR2 FYNNEI. The V and J ends lost 4 bases and 2 bases, in that order; junction bases with no gene match: 3. CDR3 bases: TGTGCCAGCAGTGCGGACAGGGCCAACACCGGGGAGCTGTTTTTT. Translated, it gives CASSADRANTGELFF.

The chain joins TRBV5-1 to TRBJ1-1; TRBD1 agrees at 7 bases. Germline lookup yields CDR1 SGHRS and CDR2 YFSETQ. V shed 3 bases, J shed 3 bases, and the junction held 17 bases outside the gene matches. The CDR3 runs to 18 residues. CDR3 sequence reads: CASSWEPNRGGVHTEAFF. The CDR3 region has the DNA TGCGCCAGCAGCTGGGAACCAAACAGGGGCGGAGTGCACACTGAAGCTTTCTTT.

The V gene is TRBV19, the J gene TRBJ1-5, with D unclear. This CDR3 is 14 amino acids long. Germline assignment: CDR1 LNHDA and CDR2 SQIVND (reference sequence). The V gene lost 3 bases and the J gene lost 6 bases, with 12 bases spanning the gap. For the CDR3, the DNA is TGTGCCAGTAGTATGTTTAGTCGGGGTCAGCCCCAGCATTTT. It encodes CASSMFSRGQPQHF.

The chain is built from TRBV5-4 and TRBJ1-1; TRBD1 is a possible D gene (5 bases). The CDR3 totals 12 residues. CDR1 SGHNT and CDR2 YYREEE come from the germline V gene (reference sequence). V was trimmed by 3 bases and J by 11 bases, leaving 14 bases between them. The CDR3 DNA follows: TGTGCCAGCAGCTGGCCTGGAGGGGACGCTTTCTTT. Its protein is CASSWPGGDAFF.

This chain uses TRBV13 with TRBJ2-7, with D tentatively TRBD2 (6 bases). This CDR3 has 15 residues. Germline values: CDR1 PRHDT, CDR2 FYEKMQ (reference sequence). V was pared by 5 bases and J by 0 bases, with 14 bases between. The CDR3 sequence: CASSLGSASSYEQYF. The CDR3 nucleotides are TGTGCCAGCAGCCTCGGGAGCGCGAGCTCCTACGAGCAGTACTTC.

This clone was observed a few times. The chain links TRBV2 to TRBJ1-1; D unresolved. Germline assignment: CDR1 SNHLY and CDR2 FYNNEI. The CDR3 spans 10 residues. Trimming took off 8 bases at V and 6 bases at J, with 7 bases between the two ends. The CDR3 coding sequence is TGTGCCAGCCAGGTCGCTGAAGCTTTCTTT. This translates into CASQVAEAFF.